The T cell receptor (beta chain) under discussion was sequenced for a study of shared clonotypes between healthy human individuals. The CDR3 contains 13 residues. CDR1 is LNHDA and CDR2 is SQIVND in the germline V gene (reference sequence). V was pared by 3 bases and J by 7 bases, with 12 bases between. The test was conducted at deep level. Genomic DNA from each subset was divided evenly over several immunoSEQ plates. Profiling relied on immunoSEQ multiplex PCR, and the TCRdb table lists in-frame clones only, not all of them. The table includes fewer than 500,000 clones, over 60% detected once. The sequence was obtained from a woman aged 40 to 50 in good health. Some clones in this sample may be carry-over from other donors' samples. The source material was PBMCs. The chain couples TRBV19 to TRBJ1-1, with D possibly being TRBD1 (5 bases). CDR3 coding DNA: TGTGCCAGTAGTATTACAGGACCTGTTGAAGCTTTCTTT. Protein: CASSITGPVEAFF.